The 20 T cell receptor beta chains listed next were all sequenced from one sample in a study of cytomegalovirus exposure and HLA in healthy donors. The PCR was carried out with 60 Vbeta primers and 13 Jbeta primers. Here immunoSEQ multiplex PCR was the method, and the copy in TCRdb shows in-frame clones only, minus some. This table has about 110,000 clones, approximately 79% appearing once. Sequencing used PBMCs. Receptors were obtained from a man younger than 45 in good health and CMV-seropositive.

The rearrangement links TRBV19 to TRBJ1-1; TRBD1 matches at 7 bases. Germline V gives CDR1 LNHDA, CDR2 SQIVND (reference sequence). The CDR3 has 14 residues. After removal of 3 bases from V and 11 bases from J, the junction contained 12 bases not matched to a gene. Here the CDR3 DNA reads TGTGCCAGTAGTATGGTGAGGGGGCGGAGTGGGGCTTTCTTT. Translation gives CASSMVRGRSGAFF.

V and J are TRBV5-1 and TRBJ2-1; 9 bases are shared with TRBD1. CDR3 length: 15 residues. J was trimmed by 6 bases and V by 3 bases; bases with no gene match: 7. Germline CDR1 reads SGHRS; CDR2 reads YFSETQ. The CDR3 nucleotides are TGCGCCAGCAGCTCCGCCGGGACAGGGTTCAATGAGCAGTTCTTC. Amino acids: CASSSAGTGFNEQFF.

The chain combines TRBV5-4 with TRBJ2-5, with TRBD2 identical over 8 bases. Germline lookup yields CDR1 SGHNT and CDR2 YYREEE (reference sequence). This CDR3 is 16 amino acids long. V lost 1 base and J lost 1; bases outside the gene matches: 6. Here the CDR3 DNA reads TGTGCCAGCAGCTTGTACGGGGGGGCCCTCCAAGAGACCCAGTACTTC. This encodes CASSLYGGALQETQYF.

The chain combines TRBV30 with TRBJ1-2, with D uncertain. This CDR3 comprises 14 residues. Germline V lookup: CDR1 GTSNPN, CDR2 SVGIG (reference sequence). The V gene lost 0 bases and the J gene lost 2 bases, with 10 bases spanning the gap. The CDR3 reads CAWSVVSGNYGYTF. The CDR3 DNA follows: TGTGCCTGGAGTGTAGTGTCCGGGAACTATGGCTACACCTTC.

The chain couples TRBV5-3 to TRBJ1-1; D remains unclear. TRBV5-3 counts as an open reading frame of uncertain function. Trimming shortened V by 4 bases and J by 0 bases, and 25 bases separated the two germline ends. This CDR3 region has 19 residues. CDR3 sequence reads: CARSPYSPRRSSLNTEAFF. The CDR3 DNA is TGTGCCAGAAGCCCGTACAGTCCCCGACGGTCATCCTTGAACACTGAAGCTTTCTTT.

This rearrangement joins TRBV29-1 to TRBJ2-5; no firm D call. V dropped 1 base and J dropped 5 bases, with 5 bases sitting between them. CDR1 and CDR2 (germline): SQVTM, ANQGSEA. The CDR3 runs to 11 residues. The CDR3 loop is CSVEASETQYF. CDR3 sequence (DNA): TGCAGCGTTGAAGCTTCGGAGACCCAGTACTTC.

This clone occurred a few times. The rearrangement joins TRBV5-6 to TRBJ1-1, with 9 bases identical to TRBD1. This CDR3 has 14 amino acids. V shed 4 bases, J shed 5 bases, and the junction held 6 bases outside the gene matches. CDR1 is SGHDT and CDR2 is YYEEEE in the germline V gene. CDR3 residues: CASSGDRGRTEAFF. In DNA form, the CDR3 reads TGTGCCAGCAGCGGAGACAGGGGGAGAACTGAAGCTTTCTTT.

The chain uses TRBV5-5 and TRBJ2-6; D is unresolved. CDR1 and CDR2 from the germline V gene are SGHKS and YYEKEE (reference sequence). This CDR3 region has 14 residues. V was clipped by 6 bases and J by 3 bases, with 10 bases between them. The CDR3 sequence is CASTPGVGANVLTF. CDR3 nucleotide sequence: TGTGCCAGCACCCCGGGTGTTGGGGCCAACGTCCTGACTTTC.

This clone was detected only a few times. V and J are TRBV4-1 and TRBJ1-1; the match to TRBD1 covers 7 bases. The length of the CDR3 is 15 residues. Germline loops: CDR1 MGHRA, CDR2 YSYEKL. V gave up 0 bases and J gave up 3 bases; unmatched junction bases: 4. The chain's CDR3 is CASSQDPGGYTEAFF. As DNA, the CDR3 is TGCGCCAGCAGCCAAGATCCAGGGGGATACACTGAAGCTTTCTTT.

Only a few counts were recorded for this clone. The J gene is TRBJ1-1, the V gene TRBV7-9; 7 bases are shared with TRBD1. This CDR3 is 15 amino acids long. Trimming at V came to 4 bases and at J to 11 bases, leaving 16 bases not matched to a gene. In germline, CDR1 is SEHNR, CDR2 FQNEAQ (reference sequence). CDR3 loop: CASSSDRALQAGAFF. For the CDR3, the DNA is TGTGCCAGCAGCTCAGACAGGGCGCTGCAGGCAGGGGCTTTCTTT.

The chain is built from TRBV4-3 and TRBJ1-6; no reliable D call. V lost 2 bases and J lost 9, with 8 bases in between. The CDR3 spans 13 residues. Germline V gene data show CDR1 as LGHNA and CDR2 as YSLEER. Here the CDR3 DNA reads TGCGCCAGCAGCCAACTACTCATTTCACCCCTCCACTTT. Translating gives CASSQLLISPLHF.

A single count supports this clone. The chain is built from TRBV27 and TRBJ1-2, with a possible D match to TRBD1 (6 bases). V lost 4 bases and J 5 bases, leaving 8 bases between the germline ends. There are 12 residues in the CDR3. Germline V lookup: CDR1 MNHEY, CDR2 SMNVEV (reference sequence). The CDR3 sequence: CASSSTGYGYTF. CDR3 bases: TGTGCCAGCAGTTCGACAGGTTATGGCTACACCTTC.

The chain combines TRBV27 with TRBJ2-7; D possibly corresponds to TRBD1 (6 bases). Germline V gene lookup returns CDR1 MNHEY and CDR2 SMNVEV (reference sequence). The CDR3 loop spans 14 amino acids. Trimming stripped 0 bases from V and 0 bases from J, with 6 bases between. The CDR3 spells CASSLSDSSYEQYF. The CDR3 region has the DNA TGTGCCAGCAGTTTATCGGACAGCTCCTACGAGCAGTACTTC.

The CDR3 DNA reads as TGTGCCAGCAGCCACAGGGGGCCTCGGGAGACCCAGTACTTC. It is translated as CASSHRGPRETQYF. The chain carries TRBV11-2 and TRBJ2-5, with 9 bases identical to TRBD1. Germline-derived CDR1 and CDR2 are SGHAT and FQNNGV. Germline trimming cut 5 bases from V and 5 bases from J; bases unmatched to any gene: 6. The CDR3 is 14 amino acids.

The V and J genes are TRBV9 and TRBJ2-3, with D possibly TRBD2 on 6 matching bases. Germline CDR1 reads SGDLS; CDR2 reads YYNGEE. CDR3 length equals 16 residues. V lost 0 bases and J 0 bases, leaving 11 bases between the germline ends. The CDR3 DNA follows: TGTGCCAGCAGCGTAGGGGCGCGGGGAAGCACAGATACGCAGTATTTT. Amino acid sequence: CASSVGARGSTDTQYF.

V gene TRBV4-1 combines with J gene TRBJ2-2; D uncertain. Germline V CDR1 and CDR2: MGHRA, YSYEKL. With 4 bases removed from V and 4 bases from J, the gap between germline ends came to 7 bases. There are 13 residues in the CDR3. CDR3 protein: CASSRGSTGELFF. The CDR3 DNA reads TGCGCCAGCAGCCGCGGTTCCACCGGGGAGCTGTTTTTT.

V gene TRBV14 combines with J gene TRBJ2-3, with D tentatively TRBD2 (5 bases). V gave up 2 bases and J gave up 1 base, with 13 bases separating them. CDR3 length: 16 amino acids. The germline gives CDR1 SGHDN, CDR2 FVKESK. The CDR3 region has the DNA TGTGCCAGCAGCCAACTTCGGGGTAGTCGCACAGATACGCAGTATTTT. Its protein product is CASSQLRGSRTDTQYF.

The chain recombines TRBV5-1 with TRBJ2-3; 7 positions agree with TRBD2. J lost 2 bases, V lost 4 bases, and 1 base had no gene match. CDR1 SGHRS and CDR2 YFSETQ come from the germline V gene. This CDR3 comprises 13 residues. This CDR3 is CASSGGDTDTQYF. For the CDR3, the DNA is TGCGCCAGCAGCGGGGGGGACACAGATACGCAGTATTTT.

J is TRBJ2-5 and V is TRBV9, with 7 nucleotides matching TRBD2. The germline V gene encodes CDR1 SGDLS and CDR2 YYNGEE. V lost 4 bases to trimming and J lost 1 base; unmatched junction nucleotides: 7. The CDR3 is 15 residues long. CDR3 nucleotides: TGTGCCAGCAGCCAAAGCGGGGTAATCCAAGAGACCCAGTACTTC. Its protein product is CASSQSGVIQETQYF. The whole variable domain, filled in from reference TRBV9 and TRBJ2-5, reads DSGVTQTPKHLITATGQRVTLRCSPRSGDLSVYWYQQSLDQGLQFLIQYYNGEERAKGNILERFSAQQFPDLHSELNLSSLELGDSALYFCASSQSGVIQETQYFGPGTRLLVL.

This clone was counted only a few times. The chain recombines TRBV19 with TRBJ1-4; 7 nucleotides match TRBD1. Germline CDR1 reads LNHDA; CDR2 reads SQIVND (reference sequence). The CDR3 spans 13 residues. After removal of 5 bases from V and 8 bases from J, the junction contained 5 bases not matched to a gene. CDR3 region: CASSLGTVEKLFF. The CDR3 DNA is TGTGCCAGTAGTCTCGGGACAGTGGAAAAACTGTTTTTT.